This T cell receptor (beta chain) was identified in a study of beta chain features in type 1 diabetes. Sorted CD4+ subsets: naive, central memory, regulatory, stem cell-like memory (CD45RO/CCR7/CD25/CD127/CD95/CD27 panel). The authors reverse transcribed all of the isolated RNA, so sequencing captured expressed TCRB transcripts. The repertoire was sequenced with immunoSEQ multiplex PCR; TCRdb's copy has only in-frame clones and lacks some. Here the sample spans roughly 450,000 clones, 11% being singletons. Germline V CDR1 and CDR2: SQVTM, ANQGSEA. The CDR3 runs 14 residues. After removal of 6 bases from V and 5 bases from J, the junction contained 12 bases not matched to a gene.

V gene TRBV29-1 combines with J gene TRBJ1-1; 7 positions agree with TRBD1. The sequencing sample was made of naive CD4+ T cells from blood. The TCR was taken from a woman under 30 in good health. CDR3 sequence: CSVQLQGGITEAFF. In DNA, the CDR3 is TGCAGCGTGCAACTTCAGGGGGGAATTACTGAAGCTTTCTTT.